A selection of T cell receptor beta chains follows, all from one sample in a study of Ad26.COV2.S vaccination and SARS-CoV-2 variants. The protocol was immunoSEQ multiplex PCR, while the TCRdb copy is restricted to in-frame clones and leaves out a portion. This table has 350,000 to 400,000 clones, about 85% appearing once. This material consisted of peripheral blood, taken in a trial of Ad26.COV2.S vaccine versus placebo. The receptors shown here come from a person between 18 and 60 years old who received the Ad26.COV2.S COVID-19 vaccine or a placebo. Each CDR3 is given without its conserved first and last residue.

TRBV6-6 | ASTSPESPYTEAF
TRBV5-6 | ASSLAGIIGYT
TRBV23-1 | ASSQQGRPNEKLF
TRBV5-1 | ASSQKLAVDDQPQH
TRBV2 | ASSGQNTEAF
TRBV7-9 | ASSLVGELF
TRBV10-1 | ASRAGVDTEAF
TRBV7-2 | ASSLAWREDTQY
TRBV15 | ATSRDSITELF
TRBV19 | ASSRAGPMNTEAF
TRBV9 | ASSVVDSTRGLYSGANVLT
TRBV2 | ASTSDRINEKLF
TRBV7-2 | ASSLARAERIGYT
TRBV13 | ASSLRNTEAF
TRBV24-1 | ATSDPQGGNYEQY
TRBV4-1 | ASSQGQGNTGELF
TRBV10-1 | ASSGGSGLTDTQY
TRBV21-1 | ASSKDSRVKHYGYT
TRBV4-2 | ASSQEDRSYNEQF
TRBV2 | ASSKGLANYEQY
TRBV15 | ATKPLSGYRGDEKLF
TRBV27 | ASSLVGGGAPTDTQY
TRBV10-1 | ASSGPGTSGGAEPDTQY
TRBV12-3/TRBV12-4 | ASSLVVNTEAF
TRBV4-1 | ASSQEHSGGDEQY
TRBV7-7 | ASSLDPGGELF
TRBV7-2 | ASSQAGVYGYT
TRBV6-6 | ASSSRDRVSNQPQH
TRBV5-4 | ASSLRQGAYGYT
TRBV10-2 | ASTGQDLRGGYT
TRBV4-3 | ASSQDISNEKLF
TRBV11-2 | ASSLDPASSPLH
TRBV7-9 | ASSHGTGGRETQY
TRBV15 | ATSRGGDPYEQY
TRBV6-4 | ASSDSFLRDRNTGELF
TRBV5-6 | ASSLFETANYGYT
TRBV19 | ASIWGFGEKNMVGDEAF
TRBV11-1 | ASSLNSGLRGLF
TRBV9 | ASSVAGSGNTIY
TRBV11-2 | ASSRLKGPKDYGYT
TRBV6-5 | ASRTIQGMYSGYT
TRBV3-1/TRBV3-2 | ASSQDRQSNEQF
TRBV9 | ASSVGGTWNSGNTIY
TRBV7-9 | ASSYETVDNEQF
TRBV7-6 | ASSLEQASGGSEQY
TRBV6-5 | ASTRDSGVETQY
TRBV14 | ASSQDLARQETQY
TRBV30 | AWANGQLTWNEQF